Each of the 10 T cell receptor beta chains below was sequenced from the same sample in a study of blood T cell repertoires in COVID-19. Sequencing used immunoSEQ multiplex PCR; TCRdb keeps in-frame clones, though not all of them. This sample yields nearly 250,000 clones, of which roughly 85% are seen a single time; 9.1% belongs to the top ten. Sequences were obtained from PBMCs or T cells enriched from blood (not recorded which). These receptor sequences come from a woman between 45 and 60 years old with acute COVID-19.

The DNA for the CDR3 is TGTGCCAGCAGCCTAACACAGGGCCCCTATGGCTACACCTTC. Its translation: CASSLTQGPYGYTF. The chain has TRBV3-1 (or the pseudogene TRBV3-2) and TRBJ1-2, with D possibly being TRBD1 (6 bases). There are 14 residues in the CDR3. Trimming left V 4 bases short and J 4 bases short, with 13 bases between. Germline values: CDR1 LGHDT, CDR2 YNNKEL (reference sequence).

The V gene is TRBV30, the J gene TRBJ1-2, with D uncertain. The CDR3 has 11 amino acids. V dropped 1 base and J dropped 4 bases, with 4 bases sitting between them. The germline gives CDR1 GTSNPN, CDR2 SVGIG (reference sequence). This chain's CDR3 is CAWSAIYGYTF. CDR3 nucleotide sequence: TGTGCCTGGAGTGCCATCTATGGCTACACCTTC.

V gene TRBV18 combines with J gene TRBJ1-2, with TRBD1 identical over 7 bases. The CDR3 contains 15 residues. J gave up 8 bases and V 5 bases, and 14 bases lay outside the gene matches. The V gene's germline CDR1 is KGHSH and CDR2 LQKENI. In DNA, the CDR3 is TGTGCCAGCTCAGGAGATATACAGGGGAGCGGGGGCTACACCTTC. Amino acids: CASSGDIQGSGGYTF.

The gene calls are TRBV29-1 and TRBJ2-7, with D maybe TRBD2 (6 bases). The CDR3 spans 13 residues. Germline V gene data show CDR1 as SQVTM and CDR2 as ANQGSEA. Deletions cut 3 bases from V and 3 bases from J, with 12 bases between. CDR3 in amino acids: CSVDSNGGYEQYF. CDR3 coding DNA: TGCAGCGTTGATTCAAACGGGGGCTACGAGCAGTACTTC.

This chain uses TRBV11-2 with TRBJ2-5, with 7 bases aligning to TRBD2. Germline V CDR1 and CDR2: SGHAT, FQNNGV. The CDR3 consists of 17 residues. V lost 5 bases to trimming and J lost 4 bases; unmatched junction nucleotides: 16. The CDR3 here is CASSLNSGRGDRETQYF. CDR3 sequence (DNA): TGTGCCAGCAGCCTGAACTCGGGACGGGGGGATCGAGAGACCCAGTACTTC.

CDR3: CASSLRADRAAEKLFF. The CDR3 bases are TGTGCCAGCAGTTTACGGGCCGACAGGGCGGCTGAAAAACTGTTTTTT. This chain uses TRBV27 with TRBJ1-4; 7 nucleotides align to TRBD1. CDR3 size: 16 residues. V trimming: 2 bases; J trimming: 7 bases; junction bases outside the gene matches: 10. CDR1 and CDR2 from the germline V gene are MNHEY and SMNVEV (reference sequence).

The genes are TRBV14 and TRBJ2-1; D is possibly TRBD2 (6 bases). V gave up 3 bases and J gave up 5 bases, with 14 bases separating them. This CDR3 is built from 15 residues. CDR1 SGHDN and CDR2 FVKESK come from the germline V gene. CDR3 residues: CASSQALAGNNEQFF. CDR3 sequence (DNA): TGTGCCAGCAGCCAGGCACTAGCAGGCAACAATGAGCAGTTCTTC. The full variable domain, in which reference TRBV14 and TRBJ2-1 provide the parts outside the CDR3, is EAGVTQFPSHSVIEKGQTVTLRCDPISGHDNLYWYRRVMGKEIKFLLHFVKESKQDESGMPNNRFLAERTGGTYSTLKVQPAELEDSGVYFCASSQALAGNNEQFFGPGTRLTVL.

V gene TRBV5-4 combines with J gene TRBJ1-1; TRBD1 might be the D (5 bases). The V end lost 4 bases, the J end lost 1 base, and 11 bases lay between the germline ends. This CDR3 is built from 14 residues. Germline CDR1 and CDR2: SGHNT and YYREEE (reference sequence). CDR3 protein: CASSPGGQNTEAFF. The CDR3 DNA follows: TGTGCCAGCAGCCCCGGTGGACAGAACACTGAAGCTTTCTTT.

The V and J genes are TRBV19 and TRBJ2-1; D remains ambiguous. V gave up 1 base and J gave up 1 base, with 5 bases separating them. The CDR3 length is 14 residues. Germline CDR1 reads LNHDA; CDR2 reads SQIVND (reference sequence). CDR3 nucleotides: TGTGCCAGTAGTATAGGGCCTTCCTACAATGAGCAGTTCTTC. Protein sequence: CASSIGPSYNEQFF.

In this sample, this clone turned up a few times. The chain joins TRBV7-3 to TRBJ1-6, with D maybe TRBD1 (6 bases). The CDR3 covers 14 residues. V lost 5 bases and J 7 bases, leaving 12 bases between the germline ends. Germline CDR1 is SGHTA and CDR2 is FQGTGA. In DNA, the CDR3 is TGTGCCAGCAGCCTCAGGGGTTCCAATTCACCCCTCCACTTT. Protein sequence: CASSLRGSNSPLHF.